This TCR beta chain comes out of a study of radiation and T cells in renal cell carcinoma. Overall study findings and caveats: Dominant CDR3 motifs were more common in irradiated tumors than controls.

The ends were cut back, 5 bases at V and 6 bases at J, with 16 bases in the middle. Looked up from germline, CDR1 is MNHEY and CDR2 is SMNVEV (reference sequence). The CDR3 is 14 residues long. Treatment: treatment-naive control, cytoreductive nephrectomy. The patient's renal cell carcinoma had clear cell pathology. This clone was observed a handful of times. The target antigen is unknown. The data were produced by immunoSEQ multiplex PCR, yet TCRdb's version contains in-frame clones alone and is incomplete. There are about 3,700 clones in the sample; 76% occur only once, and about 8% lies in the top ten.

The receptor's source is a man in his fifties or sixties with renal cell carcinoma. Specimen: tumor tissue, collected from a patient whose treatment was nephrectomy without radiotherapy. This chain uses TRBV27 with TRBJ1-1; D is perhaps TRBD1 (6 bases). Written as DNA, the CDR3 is TGTGCCAGCAGTGAGGACAGACGAACCGCTGAAGCTTTCTTT. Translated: CASSEDRRTAEAFF.